This T cell receptor beta chain appears in the sequencing data of a study of cytomegalovirus exposure and HLA in healthy donors (dated by TCRdb to between 2016 and 2019). A note on the overall study: According to a later analysis, one platform produced both the roughly 110 validation repertoires and the 666 repertoires of the first cohort. The study aimed to test whether cataloging public T cell receptors could reveal signatures of past pathogen exposure. Along with the approximately 700-subject first cohort, a separate validation cohort of around 110 different subjects was used. To predict cytomegalovirus infection status, the study brought together high-throughput TCR immunosequencing, statistical association of individual TCRs with disease status, and machine learning.

Library preparation was by the immunoSEQ multiplex PCR assay. The study's own analysis went as follows. To diagnose cytomegalovirus status from the catalog of TCR beta chain sequences, a statistical classification framework was built. The clones in this table, taken by TCRdb from immuneACCESS, are in-frame only. Not every clone is retained; where verified, under half of the shortfall comes from an unresolved V gene, and the cause of the rest is unknown. V, J and clone size are taken as reported in that table, and D and trimming were inferred from the DNA itself. In this sample the table shows 300,000 to 400,000 clones, approximately 85% of which occur a single time. Clones ranked in the top ten supply approximately 0.9% of the sample. The donors were included in the validation cohort of over a hundred subjects, a group kept apart from the approximately 690-subject first cohort. A word on this clone: Its recognized antigen is unknown. Within one base of it there is no much larger clone, and no base qualities were kept.

CDR1 and CDR2 are read off the germline V gene (reference sequence) as MNHEY and SMNVEV. The CDR3 numbers 12 residues from cysteine through phenylalanine. The sequence is cut down to CDR3 DNA, 36 bases in frame from base 1. Trimming at the junction amounts to 6 bases on V and 4 bases on J, and the germline ends lie 10 bases apart. The full study reports these points: Most TCR sequences were seen in very few donors, while some public TCRs were found in many individuals. Of the cluster scores, approximately 94% were above 0 in a later analysis, which found that TCRs clustered in the first cohort also tended to co-occur in the roughly 130 validation repertoires. In vitro tests confirmed that a few of the cytomegalovirus-associated TCR beta chains recognize cytomegalovirus antigens. A later analysis had no HLA typing for the validation cohort, so co-occurrence there was scored across all 130 or so repertoires. According to the authors, the approach could potentially be generalized to other disease states and immunological phenotypes. A total of about 180 TCR beta chains were listed by the study as associated with cytomegalovirus. Cytomegalovirus status was reported to be diagnosed by the classifier with high specificity and sensitivity in both the original and validation cohorts.

Sequencing was carried out using PBMCs. Recombination connected TRBV27 to TRBJ2-7; TRBD2 is a weak D gene call, 6 bases matching. This receptor was identified in a man aged 25-40 years in good health and CMV-seronegative. The nucleotide sequence is TGTGCCAGCAGGTCGCGGGGTTACGAGCAGTACTTC. It encodes CASRSRGYEQYF.